This TCR beta chain was sequenced in a study of cytomegalovirus exposure and HLA in healthy donors. The PCR had 60 Vbeta and 13 Jbeta primers. Measured with immunoSEQ multiplex PCR; TCRdb has only the in-frame clones, and not every one. The specimen's table records 80,000 to 95,000 clones. Notes on the study in general: The sole available immune exposure information was CMV serostatus. Using a false discovery rate of 0.05, a later analysis showed that 16,000 or so TCR beta sequences were associated with HLA alleles.

About this clone: Its antigen remains unidentified.

The CDR3 length is 15 residues. This chain uses TRBV21-1 with TRBJ1-5; the tabulated D call, TRBD1, remains unverified against the DNA. TRBV21-1 is a listed pseudogene. This clonotype was obtained from a man in his fifties in good health and CMV-seropositive. The sequenced sample was PBMCs. CDR3 in amino acids: CARGQGAKLNQPQHF. CDR3 DNA: TGTGCCAGAGGACAGGGGGCCAAACTCAATCAGCCCCAGCATTTT.